The clone carrying this T cell receptor beta chain was observed at least ten times. Its antigen remains unknown. The sample comes from a study of PD-L1 blockade in urothelial cancer. Across the whole study: Of 28 to 35 patients, about two dozen were males with bladder-origin urothelial cancer. Patients had undergone 0 to 3 prior chemotherapy regimens. Study findings and constraints: A higher tumor-infiltrating T lymphocyte proportion occurred with durable benefit.

Locally advanced or metastatic urothelial carcinoma affected the patients. TCRdb's table, derived via immunoSEQ multiplex PCR, lists solely in-frame clones and lacks some. The sample has about 36,000 clones; roughly 36% are singletons. This receptor was taken from a man aged 60 to 75 with urothelial cancer. The source was tumor tissue, collected before atezolizumab (anti-PD-L1) treatment.

This chain's CDR3 is CASSLVREGGANVLTF. The CDR3 region has the DNA TGTGCCAGCAGCTTAGTAAGGGAAGGTGGGGCCAACGTCCTGACTTTC. This sequence joins TRBV11-3 and TRBJ2-6, with D uncertain. Germline V gene sequence: CDR1 SGHNT, CDR2 YENEEA. This CDR3 has 16 amino acids. Trimming stripped 1 base from V and 3 bases from J, with 10 bases between.